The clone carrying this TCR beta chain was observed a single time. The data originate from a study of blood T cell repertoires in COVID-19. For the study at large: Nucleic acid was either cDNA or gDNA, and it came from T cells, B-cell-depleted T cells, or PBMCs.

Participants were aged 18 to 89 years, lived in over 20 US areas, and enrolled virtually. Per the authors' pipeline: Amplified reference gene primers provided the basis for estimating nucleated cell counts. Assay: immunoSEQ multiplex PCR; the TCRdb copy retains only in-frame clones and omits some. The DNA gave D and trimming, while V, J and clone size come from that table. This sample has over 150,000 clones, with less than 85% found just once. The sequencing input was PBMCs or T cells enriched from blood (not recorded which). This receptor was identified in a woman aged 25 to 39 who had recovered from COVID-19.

The CDR3 reads CASSPGGNSYGYTF. The CDR3 nucleotides are TGTGCCAGCAGTCCGGGAGGGAACTCGTATGGCTACACCTTC. This chain connects TRBV28 to TRBJ1-2; no firm D call. Germline V gene data show CDR1 as MDHEN and CDR2 as SYDVKM. The CDR3 has 14 residues. Trimming pared 5 bases from V and 5 bases from J, leaving 15 bases between.